This T cell receptor beta chain was recorded in a study of blood T cell repertoires in COVID-19. Study-wide background: Sites in the United States, Italy and Spain provided acute and convalescent COVID-19 samples. In each case, the material was cDNA or gDNA derived from T cells, B-cell-depleted T cells, or PBMCs.

In the original workflow: The assay estimated nucleated cells by amplifying reference gene primers. Repertoires were generated with immunoSEQ multiplex PCR, while TCRdb's copy carries only in-frame clones and drops some. The DNA was the basis for D and trimming; V, J and clone size are from that table. The table shows more than 200,000 clones, with 88% occurring only once. The V gene end was trimmed by 3 bases and the J gene end by 6 bases; junction bases not matched to a gene: 7. Germline CDR1 is MRHNA and CDR2 is SNTAGT. The CDR3 covers 16 residues. Seattle cases were enrolled at active infection and followed longitudinally.

Sequencing was carried out using peripheral blood. V gene TRBV6-4 combines with J gene TRBJ2-1; 11 bases agree with TRBD1. The TCR was taken from a woman under 40 with COVID-19, enrolled during active disease. CDR3 nucleotides: TGTGCCAGCAGTGAGGTGAAGGGACAGGGGGGCAATGAGCAGTTCTTC. The encoded protein is CASSEVKGQGGNEQFF.